The T cell receptor beta chain described here comes from a study of cytomegalovirus exposure and HLA in healthy donors (dated by TCRdb to the late 2010s). Context from the whole study: An earlier analysis of some 500 of the donors reported about 250 Gb of sequence data and some 120 million unique TCR beta sequences from some 180 million T cells. Approximately 310 gigabases of sequencing data and tens of millions of unique TCR sequences were included in an early release covering 500 to 750 HLA-typed donors. The genetic ancestry cluster associated with self-reported Caucasian donors included 81% of the roughly 360 genotyped donors. The study aimed to test whether cataloging public T cell receptors could reveal signatures of past pathogen exposure. The study profiled the T cell repertoires of hundreds of subjects by immunosequencing and related them to cytomegalovirus serostatus. In addition to the first cohort of 650 to 800 subjects, a separate validation cohort of 120 different subjects was used. The study combined high-throughput TCR immunosequencing, statistical association of individual TCRs with disease status, and machine learning to predict cytomegalovirus infection status. A later analysis re-analyzed previously published TCR beta repertoires from about 600 donors and added high-resolution HLA genotyping to study TCR occurrence patterns. In the later analysis, no new phenotypic data were used to find candidate immune exposures; instead, reliance was placed on TCR beta sequences and their occurrence across donors. In an earlier analysis of 500 to 650 of the donors, high-throughput TCR beta sequencing was used to judge whether each TCR beta V gene segment behaved as functional or pseudogenic. Donor age, sex, ethnicity and CMV serostatus were collected together with the repertoire data. In a later genetic analysis, genome-wide SNP genotypes for about 55% of the 666 donors were used, and that subset was treated as a discovery cohort. All discovery cohort repertoires had been generated using a single sequencing platform. Both class I and class II loci were covered by HLA typing, at four-digit resolution. Typing coverage differed by locus: A, B, C, DRB1 and DQB1 were typed in roughly 620-630 donors, DQA1 in 522, DPA1 in around 600, and DPB1 in just under 480. Roughly 5 DR-DQ haplotypes were handled as single units for association and clustering, since linkage in the cohort was strong. Among about 410 genotyped donors of the cohort, an average of about 220,000 unique TCR beta nucleotide sequences was sequenced per donor, of which 15% to 20% were non-productive.

The CDR3 runs 16 residues from the cysteine to the phenylalanine. Only the CDR3 DNA is retained, 48 bases long and in frame from the first base. CDR1 is given as SGHRS and CDR2 as YFSETQ, both from the germline V gene. Relative to germline, V is missing 0 bases and J is missing 6 bases, with 9 bases of the junction outside any gene match. On the study overall, not on this receptor specifically: Cytomegalovirus status was reported to be diagnosed by the classifier with high specificity and sensitivity in both the original and validation cohorts. HLA typing was unavailable for some donors at each locus, so association tests used only the typed subset. Correlated functional status among segregating V segments might reflect linkage disequilibrium, but an unknown experimental factor could not be ruled out. According to a later analysis, parvovirus B19, influenza, CMV and Epstein-Barr virus appeared linked to several top co-occurrence clusters. In vitro tests confirmed that a few of the cytomegalovirus-associated TCR beta chains recognize cytomegalovirus antigens. Most TCR sequences were seen in very few donors, while some public TCRs were found in many individuals. Because counts were too low, approximately 15 rarely observed V segments, including chromosome 9 orphons, were excluded from the earlier analysis of fewer than 650 of the donors. Compared with equally common non-associated chains, HLA-associated TCR beta chains in a later analysis were more clonally expanded and had lower generation probabilities. Only TCR beta chains were sequenced in this cohort, and the absence of alpha or paired-chain data limited detectable features. A group of highly shared sequence variants was considered likely to be a technical artifact of the sequencing pipeline. In a later genetic analysis, fewer N-insertions in productive TCRs were reported among donors in an Asian-associated ancestry cluster than the approximately 710-donor mean. For the cohort, immune exposure information was limited to CMV serostatus. In a later analysis, most CMV-associated TCR beta chains were found to appear HLA-restricted, with HLA associations seemingly driven largely by CMV exposure. When HLA alleles, especially DR and DQ, strongly co-occurred, TCR associations were difficult to assign to individual alleles. A further reported finding was that TCR beta sequences accurately predicted the HLA-A and HLA-B alleles for most subjects in the first cohort. In a later analysis, TCR association rates were found to vary across HLA loci, with the most associated TCRs seen for DRB1 alleles and the fewest for HLA-C alleles. The authors suggested that the approach could potentially be generalized to other disease states and immunological phenotypes. In a later genetic analysis, a missense DCLRE1C variant was associated with V-gene and J-gene trimming of TCR beta chains, and the association was replicated in an independent cohort. Some IMGT-functional V segments, including TRBV6-2 and TRBV6-3, could not be told apart with the 87-base-pair reads, so those segments were excluded. A total of about 180 TCR beta chains were listed by the study as associated with cytomegalovirus. Presence/absence analyses assumed roughly uniform sequencing depth across donors, an assumption that may not hold. At a false discovery rate of 0.05, a later analysis linked some 17,000 TCR beta sequences to specific HLA alleles. Broadly in line with IMGT annotations, most TCR beta V segments showed up in productive rearrangements about 87% or about 30% of the time in an earlier analysis of about 500 of the donors.

Turning to this clone: The antigen this receptor binds is unknown. One base away there is no much larger clone; base qualities are not given.

Library preparation was by the immunoSEQ multiplex PCR assay. A mixture of 60 forward primers for TCR Vbeta segments and 13 reverse primers for TCR Jbeta segments was used in the multiplex PCR. A multiplex PCR assay on genomic DNA amplified the CDR3 region of rearranged TCR beta genes. On the Illumina HiSeq System, the amplified TCR beta libraries were sequenced as 87-base-pair reads. Regarding the original processing steps: Across the 670 or so repertoires, a later analysis counted approximately 75 million unique TCR beta chains, approximately 12 million of which were shared by at least two donors. Raw reads were error-corrected and collapsed into unique sequences with a nearest-neighbor algorithm that merged closely related sequences to remove PCR and sequencing errors. Alignment of CDR3 sequences to IMGT reference sequences was used to assign V, D and J gene segments. For a sequence to be retained, a match of at least six nucleotides to both a V gene segment and a J gene segment was required. A rearrangement was called productive if the CDR3 had no stop codons and remained in frame with V and J, and every other rearrangement was called non-productive. Following IMGT convention, CDR3 was defined as the stretch from the second conserved V-encoded cysteine up to the conserved J-encoded phenylalanine. The earlier analysis of about 640 of the donors excluded any sequence lacking an unambiguous match to a single V gene segment. In an earlier analysis of 587 of the donors, V segments were called functional above 56.7% productive rearrangements and were called segregating when the between-donor standard deviation exceeded 5%. A statistical classification framework was developed to diagnose cytomegalovirus status using the catalog of TCR beta chain sequences. In a later analysis, TCR nucleotide sequences were compared against IMGT/GENE-DB human TR gene sequences so that V and J genes could be assigned. Using the TCRdist pipeline, a later analysis assigned CDR3 sequences along with most-parsimonious VDJ recombination scenarios. In a later analysis, each TCR beta chain was defined by its CDR3 amino acid sequence together with its V-gene family, and reads lacking a unique V-gene family were excluded. As a way to deal with suspected cross-contamination and a sequencing artifact, a later analysis dropped 450 to 600 nucleotide sequences that were highly shared and had low generation probability. For each public chain, a later analysis derived a clonal expansion index from normalized ranks of inferred template counts within each repertoire. Generation probabilities in a later analysis came from a VDJ recombination model fitted to out-of-frame rearrangements, and those results were checked against IGoR. A later analysis scored TCR-TCR, TCR-HLA and TCR-CMV co-occurrence with hypergeometric tests, applying a repertoire-size bias correction to TCR pairs. A later analysis estimated false discovery rates by permuting HLA or CMV assignments 20 times. In a later analysis, co-occurring TCRs were grouped using DBSCAN, and TCRdist sequence similarity was added for clustering within HLA-allele-positive subsets. For co-occurrence clustering, repertoires with fewer than 30,000 or more than 120,000 public chains were excluded, along with 4 to 6 repertoires with anomalous nucleotide sharing. TCRdb took this table from immuneACCESS and kept in-frame rearrangements with V and J called. Such tables lack part of the clones; where checked against another copy, unresolved V genes explain under half of the gap, and the rest is unexplained. From that table come the V and J calls and clone size; the DNA was used to work out D and trimming. The sample profile shows more than 90,000 clones; roughly 60% of them were found once. The ten largest clones represent about 6% of the sample.

The cohort was made up of about 610 healthy bone marrow donors. At the time of sampling, all cohort members were nominally healthy, though unrecorded immune exposures were likely present. The donor tested CMV seropositive, placing the donor among the approximately 290 seropositive members of the cohort. A peripheral blood sample was collected from each donor, and TCR beta sequencing was performed on peripheral blood mononuclear cells. Genomic DNA extraction from the blood cell samples was performed with the Qiagen DNeasy Blood Extraction Kit. The receptor chain draws on TRBV5-1 and TRBJ2-3; TRBD1 fits 8 bases in the junction. The sample was PBMCs. The sequence was obtained from a boy under 18 in good health and CMV-seropositive. The CDR3 protein: CASSLARQGAGDTQYF. The sequenced DNA is TGCGCCAGCAGCTTGGCCCGGCAGGGGGCAGGGGATACGCAGTATTTT.